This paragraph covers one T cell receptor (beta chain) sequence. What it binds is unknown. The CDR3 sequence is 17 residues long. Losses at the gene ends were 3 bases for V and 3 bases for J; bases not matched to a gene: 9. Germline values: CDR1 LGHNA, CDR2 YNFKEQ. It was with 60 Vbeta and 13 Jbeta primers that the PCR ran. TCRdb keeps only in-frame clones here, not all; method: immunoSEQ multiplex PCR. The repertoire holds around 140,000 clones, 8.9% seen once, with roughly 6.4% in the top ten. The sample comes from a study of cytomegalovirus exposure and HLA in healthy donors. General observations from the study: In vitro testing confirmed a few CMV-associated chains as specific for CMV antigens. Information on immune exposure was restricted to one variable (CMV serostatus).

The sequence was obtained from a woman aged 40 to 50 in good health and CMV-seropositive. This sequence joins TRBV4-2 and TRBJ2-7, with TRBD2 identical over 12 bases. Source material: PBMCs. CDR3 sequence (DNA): TGTGCCAGCAGCCAGAGTTCTAGCGGGGGGGCCATCTACGAGCAGTACTTC. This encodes CASSQSSSGGAIYEQYF.